Here is one TCR beta chain with its context. Its target antigen remains unknown. It has no much larger one-base neighbor in the sample; base qualities were not kept. The data were obtained in a study of CD8 T cells in Susac syndrome (dated by TCRdb to the late 2010s). Background on the whole study: Among the sequenced Susac syndrome patients, five or six had clinically active disease and roughly 8 were in clinical remission. At the time of blood withdrawal, Susac syndrome patients were either therapy-naive, taking corticosteroids (with some also receiving IVIg), or on IVIg alone. Repertoire sequencing was used to test whether CD8+ T cell activation and differentiation in Susac syndrome was antigen driven. The study compared CD8+ T cell repertoire clonality among 12 healthy donors, 14 Susac syndrome patients and 15 multiple sclerosis patients.

RNA was extracted using the RNeasy kit, and roughly 0.45 to 1 ug of the RNA was reverse transcribed with random hexamers. TCR beta CDR3 regions were amplified with the immunoSEQ multiplex PCR assay covering 54 Vbeta and 13 Jbeta segments. PCR amplification bias was corrected by using a synthetic template baseline for primer optimization and computational correction. The authors' pipeline ran thus. Reads were assigned to V, D and J genes according to IMGT and analyzed in immunoSEQ Analyzer, with only productive sequences retained. Clonality was calculated as one minus the Shannon entropy normalized by log2 of the number of productive unique sequences. Public and private clones were assessed among the 100 most prevalent clones of each patient and control. Susac-specific clones were defined as absent from healthy and MS cohorts, 800 to 1,200 published viral clones and other ImmuneACCESS disease sequences. The raw public data were reprocessed by TCRdb itself: fastp quality trimming at Q25, MiXCR clonotype calling, in-frame beta chains only. CDR3 protein sequences are deduplicated, and each keeps its most common genes and DNA. These V and J calls derive from TCRdb rather than the authors' analysis. The sample table holds about 150,000 distinct CDR3 sequences, of which more than 85% were seen once. The top ten clones comprise about 0.18% of the sample.

Peripheral blood CD8+ and CD4+ T cells from healthy donors, Susac syndrome patients and multiple sclerosis patients were profiled by high-throughput TCR beta sequencing. Susac syndrome patients met recently defined diagnostic criteria for definite or probable disease. Bulk CD8+ and CD4+ T cells were purified by magnetic negative isolation, whereas CD8+ TEMRA cells were enriched by FACS. Blood was drawn into EDTA tubes, processed within 24 hours, and PBMCs were isolated by density gradient centrifugation. PBMCs intended for TCR sequencing were cryopreserved in liquid nitrogen and thawed later in a water bath at 37 degrees C. A purity of at least 90% was achieved for sorted or isolated CD4+, CD8+ and CD8+ TEMRA cells. The germline V gene gives CDR1 as SNHLY and CDR2 as FYNNEI. The CDR3 spans 14 residues, from the cysteine through the phenylalanine. Only the CDR3 DNA stays, 42 bases, in frame from base 1. Cut back by 6 bases and 5 bases, the V and J ends lie 14 bases apart.

General conclusions and limits of the study: The number of individuals in the TCR sequencing and HLA analysis was acknowledged as relatively small. Around 15 Susac-specific public clones were identified in the total CD8+ repertoire, and five Susac-specific public clones were identified in the CD8+ TEMRA repertoire. CD8+ repertoires in Susac syndrome showed clonal expansion, which was highest in CD8+ TEMRA cells and was greater in clinically active patients than in remitting patients.

The sample taken for sequencing was CD8+ T cells from PBMCs. This sequence uses TRBV2 and TRBJ2-1, with an unclear D gene assignment. The TCR comes from a human donor with Susac syndrome. The CDR3 protein sequence reads: CASSEPTSNNEQFF. DNA sequence: TGTGCCAGCAGCGAGCCGACCTCTAACAATGAGCAGTTCTTC.